Shown below are 20 T cell receptor beta chains from a single sample sequenced in a study of blood T cell repertoires in COVID-19. Libraries were prepared by immunoSEQ multiplex PCR; TCRdb keeps only in-frame clonotypes and omits some of them. The sample consists of approximately 30,000 clones, about 80% of them appearing once. The sample comprised peripheral blood. The receptor set was obtained from a man aged 65-85 years with acute or convalescent COVID-19.

V and J are TRBV28 and TRBJ2-3; maybe TRBD2 (7 bases). In germline, CDR1 is MDHEN, CDR2 SYDVKM. The CDR3 is made up of 15 amino acids. V shed 6 bases and J shed 1 base, with 14 bases lying between them. In nucleotides, the CDR3 is TGTGCCAGCAGGGGGGGGGCCGATCGCACAGATACGCAGTATTTT. It yields the protein CASRGGADRTDTQYF.

CDR3 protein: CASGSGTVHTGELFF. The CDR3 DNA is TGTGCCAGCGGCTCCGGGACAGTACACACCGGGGAGCTGTTTTTT. V usage is TRBV9 and J usage is TRBJ2-2; 7 bases fit TRBD1. V lost 7 bases and J lost 3; bases outside the gene matches: 9. The germline V gene has CDR1 SGDLS and CDR2 YYNGEE. The CDR3 extends over 15 amino acids.

The chain links TRBV15 to TRBJ1-6; 7 bases fit TRBD1. This CDR3 spans 15 amino acids. The V gene end was trimmed by 4 bases and the J gene end by 7 bases; junction bases not matched to a gene: 7. Germline V CDR1 and CDR2: LNHNV, YYDKDF (reference sequence). This CDR3 is CATSTDLQGNSPLHF. The CDR3 nucleotides read TGTGCCACCAGCACAGACCTACAGGGGAATTCACCCCTCCACTTT.

The CDR3 DNA reads as TGTGCCAGCAGTTACAGCGGACTAGCGGCGTCCTACGAGCAGTACTTC. It is translated as CASSYSGLAASYEQYF. This chain uses TRBV6-5 with TRBJ2-7; 10 bases map to TRBD2. CDR3 length: 16 amino acids. Trimming cost V 2 bases and J 1 base; bases outside gene matches: 5. Germline-derived CDR1 and CDR2 are MNHEY and SVGAGI.

This clone was counted only a few times. The chain carries TRBV7-2 and TRBJ1-5, with TRBD1 matching over 7 bases. Germline assignment: CDR1 SGHTA and CDR2 FQGNSA. Trimming at V came to 5 bases and at J to 5 bases, leaving 6 bases not matched to a gene. The CDR3 consists of 14 residues. CDR3 in amino acids: CASSPTGFYQPQHF. The CDR3 nucleotides are TGTGCCAGCAGCCCGACAGGGTTTTATCAGCCCCAGCATTTT. Together with reference TRBV7-2 and TRBJ1-5, the CDR3 gives the full variable domain: GAGVSQSPSNKVTEKGKDVELRCDPISGHTALYWYRQSLGQGLEFLIYFQGNSAPDKSGLPSDRFSAERTGGSVSTLTIQRTQQEDSAVYLCASSPTGFYQPQHFGDGTRLSIL.

The rearrangement joins TRBV28 to TRBJ1-2; 8 bases map to TRBD1. V lost 5 bases, J lost 3 bases, and 5 bases stayed unmatched. The germline V gene has CDR1 MDHEN and CDR2 SYDVKM. CDR3 length: 14 residues. For the CDR3, the DNA is TGTGCCAGCAGTAGCAGGGGGCGCGACTATGGCTACACCTTC. Protein sequence: CASSSRGRDYGYTF.

The CDR3 loop is CASSRSQTGANVLTF. The CDR3 DNA reads TGTGCCAGCAGCCGGTCACAGACTGGGGCCAACGTCCTGACTTTC. The chain recombines TRBV28 with TRBJ2-6; no clear D gene. Germline V gene lookup returns CDR1 MDHEN and CDR2 SYDVKM. The V end was cut by 6 bases, the J end by 2 bases, with 11 bases between. There are 15 residues in the CDR3. The variable domain in full, completed from reference TRBV28 and TRBJ2-6, reads DVKVTQSSRYLVKRTGEKVFLECVQDMDHENMFWYRQDPGLGLRLIYFSYDVKMKEKGDIPEGYSVSREKKERFSLILESASTNQTSMYLCASSRSQTGANVLTFGAGSRLTVL.

The chain has TRBV6-2 or TRBV6-3 and TRBJ1-2; maybe TRBD1 (6 bases). CDR3 size: 15 residues. Germline CDR1 MNHEY, CDR2 SVGEGT. Deletions cut 6 bases from V and 4 bases from J, with 18 bases between. The chain's CDR3 is CASSVRTARRYGYTF. Here the CDR3 DNA reads TGTGCCAGCAGCGTACGGACAGCACGACGCTATGGCTACACCTTC.

The genes are TRBV4-3 and TRBJ1-4; possible D gene TRBD1, 6 bases. CDR3 length: 19 residues. Trimming pared 0 bases from V and 5 bases from J, leaving 22 bases between. CDR1 is LGHNA and CDR2 is YSLEER in the germline V gene. As DNA, the CDR3 is TGCGCCAGCAGCCAAGATGGGGGCAGGGGACGGATTCGAAATGAAAAACTGTTTTTT. Protein product: CASSQDGGRGRIRNEKLFF.

This chain uses TRBV19 with TRBJ1-4; D is uncertain. The CDR3 is 12 amino acids. V gave up 7 bases and J gave up 0 bases, with 3 bases separating them. Looked up from germline, CDR1 is LNHDA and CDR2 is SQIVND (reference sequence). DNA of the CDR3: TGTGCCAGTACATCAACTAATGAAAAACTGTTTTTT. Amino acids: CASTSTNEKLFF.

This rearrangement joins TRBV5-1 to TRBJ2-2; D might be TRBD2 (6 bases). V was shortened by 3 bases and J by 5 bases, with 14 bases between the two germline ends. Germline-derived CDR1 and CDR2 are SGHRS and YFSETQ. The CDR3 covers 15 residues. In DNA form, the CDR3 reads TGCGCCAGCAGCTCTGAAGGAGGGAAGACCGGGGAGCTGTTTTTT. As protein: CASSSEGGKTGELFF. Based on the CDR3 plus reference TRBV5-1 and TRBJ2-2, the full variable domain is KAGVTQTPRYLIKTRGQQVTLSCSPISGHRSVSWYQQTPGQGLQFLFEYFSETQRNKGNFPGRFSGRQFSNSRSEMNVSTLELGDSALYLCASSSEGGKTGELFFGEGSRLTVL.

This clone appeared a few times. J is TRBJ2-3 and V is TRBV7-2; 11 bases align to TRBD2. V lost 7 bases to trimming and J lost 4 bases; unmatched junction nucleotides: 7. The CDR3 has 15 amino acids. Germline loops: CDR1 SGHTA, CDR2 FQGNSA. In DNA, the CDR3 is TGTGCCAGCATTAATAGCGGGGGGGCCGCAGATACGCAGTATTTT. Translated, it gives CASINSGGAADTQYF.

This chain links TRBV20-1 with TRBJ2-5, with TRBD2 matching 7 bases. V shed 3 bases and J 2 bases; nucleotides not matched to a gene: 6. Looked up from germline, CDR1 is DFQATT and CDR2 is SNEGSKA (reference sequence). The CDR3 contains 14 residues. The chain's CDR3 is CSASVQRGQETQYF. In DNA, the CDR3 is TGCAGTGCTAGTGTCCAGCGGGGACAAGAGACCCAGTACTTC.

The chain has TRBV18 and TRBJ2-5, with D unresolved. The CDR3 is made up of 14 amino acids. V was shortened by 6 bases and J by 3 bases, with 14 bases between the two germline ends. Germline lookup yields CDR1 KGHSH and CDR2 LQKENI. As DNA, the CDR3 is TGTGCCAGCTCGTCTAGATCGCGCGAAGAGACCCAGTACTTC. It is translated as CASSSRSREETQYF.

The genes are TRBV4-2 and TRBJ2-2; D uncertain. The V gene lost 4 bases and the J gene lost 0 bases, with 9 bases spanning the gap. This CDR3 is 15 amino acids long. Per the germline V gene, CDR1 is LGHNA and CDR2 is YNFKEQ. The CDR3 loop is CASSLLATNTGELFF. CDR3 DNA: TGTGCCAGCAGCCTCCTGGCAACGAACACCGGGGAGCTGTTTTTT.

The gene calls are TRBV9 and TRBJ1-6; 9 nucleotides match TRBD1. Germline CDR1 and CDR2: SGDLS and YYNGEE. Trimming took 0 bases from V and 8 from J; bases not matched to a gene: 0. This CDR3 has 14 residues. In nucleotides, the CDR3 is TGTGCCAGCAGCGTAGGGGACAGGGATTCACCCCTCCACTTT. Amino acid sequence: CASSVGDRDSPLHF.

The chain couples TRBV7-9 to TRBJ2-3; a possible D gene is TRBD1 (5 bases). The CDR3 is made up of 14 amino acids. Trimming removed 3 bases at V and 4 bases at J, with 11 bases between. CDR1 is SEHNR and CDR2 is FQNEAQ in the germline V gene (reference sequence). CDR3 amino acids: CASSLDQGADTQYF. CDR3 nucleotide sequence: TGTGCCAGCAGCTTGGACCAAGGGGCAGATACGCAGTATTTT.

This clone appeared a single time. The V gene is TRBV30, the J gene TRBJ2-7; D may be TRBD1 (6 bases). CDR3 size: 12 residues. The germline V and J ends were trimmed by 6 bases and 1 base, with 10 bases remaining between them. Germline V gene data show CDR1 as GTSNPN and CDR2 as SVGIG (reference sequence). The CDR3: CACTQGSYEQYF. CDR3 DNA: TGTGCCTGTACGCAGGGGTCCTACGAGCAGTACTTC.

This clone was recorded once. The chain is built from TRBV7-8 and TRBJ1-2, with 7 bases lining up with TRBD1. The CDR3 is 13 amino acids. Per the germline V gene, CDR1 is SGHVS and CDR2 is FQNEAQ. J gave up 7 bases and V 3 bases, and 5 bases lay outside the gene matches. In DNA, the CDR3 is TGTGCCAGCAGCTTCGACAGGGCGTCTGGCTACACCTTC. As protein: CASSFDRASGYTF.

V usage is TRBV9 and J usage is TRBJ2-7, with D maybe TRBD2 (6 bases). Germline CDR1 is SGDLS and CDR2 is YYNGEE. The CDR3 loop spans 16 amino acids. V gave up 0 bases and J gave up 6 bases, with 19 bases separating them. The CDR3 here is CASSVVPQSSAGEQYF. CDR3 sequence (DNA): TGTGCCAGCAGCGTAGTGCCCCAAAGCTCAGCGGGCGAGCAGTACTTC. The full variable domain, with the rest looked up from reference TRBV9 and TRBJ2-7, is DSGVTQTPKHLITATGQRVTLRCSPRSGDLSVYWYQQSLDQGLQFLIQYYNGEERAKGNILERFSAQQFPDLHSELNLSSLELGDSALYFCASSVVPQSSAGEQYFGPGTRLTVT.